This TCR beta chain stems from a study of T cell changes during pregnancy in multiple sclerosis. Profiled with immunoSEQ multiplex PCR; TCRdb holds only in-frame clones, not every one. The sample contains about 41,000 clones, more than 85% of which appear only once. The CDR3 has 12 residues. Trimming removed 7 bases from V and 7 bases from J, with 13 bases in between. Germline V gives CDR1 MNHEY, CDR2 SVGAGI. This receptor was taken from a female donor with multiple sclerosis, enrolled in a pregnancy study. Sequencing was performed on CD8+ T cells from peripheral blood mononuclear cells, taken in the third trimester of pregnancy. The J gene is TRBJ1-2, the V gene TRBV6-5; no reliable D call. The CDR3 protein is CASIIPGVGYTF. CDR3 nucleotide sequence: TGTGCCAGCATTATACCAGGTGTTGGCTACACCTTC.